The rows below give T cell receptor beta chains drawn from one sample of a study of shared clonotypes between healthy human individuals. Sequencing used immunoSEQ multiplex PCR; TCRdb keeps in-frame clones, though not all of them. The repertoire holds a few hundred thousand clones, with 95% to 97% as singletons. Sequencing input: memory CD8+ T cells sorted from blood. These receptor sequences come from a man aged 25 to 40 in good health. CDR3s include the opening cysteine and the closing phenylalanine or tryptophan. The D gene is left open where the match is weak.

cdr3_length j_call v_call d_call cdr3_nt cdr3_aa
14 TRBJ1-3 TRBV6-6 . TGTGCCAGCAGTTATTACTTCTCTGGAAACACCATATATTTT CASSYYFSGNTIYF
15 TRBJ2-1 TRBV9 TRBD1 TGTGCCAGCAGCGAGGGGACAGATCGATACAATGAGCAGTTCTTC CASSEGTDRYNEQFF
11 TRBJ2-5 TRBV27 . TGTGCCAGCAGTGTAGGGGAGACCCAGTACTTC CASSVGETQYF
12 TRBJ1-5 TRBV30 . TGTGCCTGGAACCAGGGCAATCAGCCCCAGCATTTT CAWNQGNQPQHF
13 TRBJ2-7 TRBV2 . TGTGCCAGCAGTGAAACCAGGGCGGACGAGCAGTACTTC CASSETRADEQYF
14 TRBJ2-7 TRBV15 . TGTGCCACCAGCAGAATGGGAAGCGGGTACGAGCAGTACTTC CATSRMGSGYEQYF
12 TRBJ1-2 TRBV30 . TGTGCCTGGAGTGTGCAGGGCTATGGCTACACCTTC CAWSVQGYGYTF
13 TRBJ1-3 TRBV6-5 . TGTGCCAGCAGTTACGCTCGCGGAAACACCATATATTTT CASSYARGNTIYF
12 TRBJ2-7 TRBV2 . TGTGCCAGCAGGGTTAGCTCCTACGAGCAGTACTTC CASRVSSYEQYF
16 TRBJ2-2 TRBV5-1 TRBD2 TGCGCCAGCAGCAAAACGGGAGGGCCAATGACCGGGGAGCTGTTTTTT CASSKTGGPMTGELFF
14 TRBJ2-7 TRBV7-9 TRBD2 TGTGCCAGCAGCTTAGGCGGGAGGGCCTACGAGCAGTACTTC CASSLGGRAYEQYF
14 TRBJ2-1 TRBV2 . TGTGCCAGCGTCCGTCTAGCCGCATACAATGAGCAGTTCTTC CASVRLAAYNEQFF
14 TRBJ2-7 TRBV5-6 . TGTGCCAGCAGCTTAGAGGGAAGATACTACGAGCAGTACTTC CASSLEGRYYEQYF
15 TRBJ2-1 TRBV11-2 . TGTGCCAGCAGCCTCCTTCGGGGGCGGGGTAATGAGCAGTTCTTC CASSLLRGRGNEQFF
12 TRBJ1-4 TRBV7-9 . TGTGCCAGCGGAGCCAGCGGGGAAAAACTGTTTTTT CASGASGEKLFF
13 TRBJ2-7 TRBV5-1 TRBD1 TGCGCCAGCAGCTTACAGGGGGCCTACGAGCAGTACTTC CASSLQGAYEQYF
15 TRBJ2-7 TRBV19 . TGTGCCAGTAGTACCCGACAAGGCGGATCCTACGAGCAGTACTTC CASSTRQGGSYEQYF
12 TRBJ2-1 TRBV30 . TGTGCCTGGAGTGTAATATACAATGAGCAGTTCTTC CAWSVIYNEQFF
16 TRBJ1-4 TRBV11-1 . TGTGCCAGCAGCTTAGCGCCGGGGGGCTCGGACGAAAAACTGTTTTTT CASSLAPGGSDEKLFF
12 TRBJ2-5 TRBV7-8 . TGTGCCAGCAGCCCTTACCAAGAGACCCAGTACTTC CASSPYQETQYF